Listed below are T cell receptor beta chains from one sample, sequenced in a study of shared clonotypes between healthy human individuals. The assay was immunoSEQ multiplex PCR, and TCRdb's table has in-frame clones only and misses some. The sample holds roughly 1 million clones; 70% to 80% are singletons and the top ten take roughly 1.5%. Sequenced material: memory CD4+ T cells sorted from blood. Source of these receptors: a young man in good health. Each CDR3 is given with its conserved first and last residue. D genes are given only for firm matches. Size values are once, few and many counts, or a class for expanded clones, and some rows have none.

D	size	V	J	DNA	CDR3
.	.	TRBV11-2	TRBJ1-3	TGTGCCAGCAGCCGAAGGGGACCCCAGCAAGCCTCTGGAAACACCATATATTTT	CASSRRGPQQASGNTIYF
.	.	TRBV7-2	TRBJ1-5	TGTGCCAGCAGCTTAGATGGGGGCAGAACTCAGCCCCAGCATTTT	CASSLDGGRTQPQHF
.	.	TRBV7-3	TRBJ1-1	TGTGCCAGCAGCCGTTCGGGGCCCACTGAAGCTTTCTTT	CASSRSGPTEAFF
.	.	TRBV7-8	TRBJ2-7	TGTGCCAGCAGCTTTTCGACAGCAACCTACGAGCAGTACTTC	CASSFSTATYEQYF
TRBD2	.	TRBV2	TRBJ2-2	TGTGCCAGCAGTGTCCTAGCGGGGGGAACCGGGGAGCTGTTTTTT	CASSVLAGGTGELFF
.	.	TRBV28	TRBJ1-6	TGTGCCAGCAGCCCGGTGGGACGGGGAAATTCACCCCTCCACTTT	CASSPVGRGNSPLHF
.	.	TRBV6-5	TRBJ1-6	TGTGCCAGCAGTTACTCCGGCAGATCACCCCTCCACTTT	CASSYSGRSPLHF
.	once	TRBV5-1	TRBJ1-2	TGCGCCAGCAGCTTGGGGCCAGGGTTGGGCTACACCTTC	CASSLGPGLGYTF
TRBD2	.	TRBV5-1	TRBJ2-5	TGCGCCAGCAGCGAGCAAGCGGGAGTTGAGGAGACCCAGTACTTC	CASSEQAGVEETQYF
.	.	TRBV7-2	TRBJ2-7	TGTGCCAGCAGCGAAGACAGAGCCTACGAGCAGTACTTC	CASSEDRAYEQYF
.	.	TRBV6-5	TRBJ1-6	TGTGCCAGCGTGGGGGGCGCTCGGAATTCACCCCTCCACTTT	CASVGGARNSPLHF
.	.	TRBV10-1	TRBJ2-7	TGCGCCAGCAGTCCGCACAGGCCCACCTACGAGCAGTACTTC	CASSPHRPTYEQYF
.	.	TRBV7-2	TRBJ2-7	TGTGCCAGCAGCTCCTCGGGGTCGTCCTACGAGCAGTACTTC	CASSSSGSSYEQYF
.	.	TRBV4-1	TRBJ1-3	TGCGCCAGCAGCCAAGAAGGGGGGAAATACTCTGGAAACACCATATATTTT	CASSQEGGKYSGNTIYF
.	.	TRBV5-1	TRBJ2-3	TGCGCCAGCAGCTTGGTCGGGAACCCCCCAGATACGCAGTATTTT	CASSLVGNPPDTQYF
.	.	TRBV7-2	TRBJ2-5	TGTGCCAGCAGCATTTGGGGTGGGGAGACCCAGTACTTC	CASSIWGGETQYF
.	few	TRBV9	TRBJ1-3	TGTGCCAGCAGCGGGACCTTTTCCGGAAACACCATATATTTT	CASSGTFSGNTIYF
.	few	TRBV7-2	TRBJ1-4	TGTGCCAGCAGCGTGAGGGGCGCGGAAAAACTGTTTTTT	CASSVRGAEKLFF
.	.	TRBV18	TRBJ1-1	TGTGCCAGCTCACCAACCACGATTGAAGCTTTCTTT	CASSPTTIEAFF
TRBD2	.	TRBV6-1	TRBJ2-7	TGTGCCAGCAGGACTAGCGGGGGGGCCGGCGAGCAGTACTTC	CASRTSGGAGEQYF
.	once	TRBV30	TRBJ2-5	TGTGCCTGGAGTTCTTTGGGGGAGACCCAGTACTTC	CAWSSLGETQYF
.	.	TRBV18	TRBJ1-1	TGTGCCAGCTCACCACCATGGGCTGGCACTGAAGCTTTCTTT	CASSPPWAGTEAFF
.	.	TRBV6-6	TRBJ1-5	TGTGCCAGCAGGCGGAGTTGGGACACCGACAATCAGCCCCAGCATTTT	CASRRSWDTDNQPQHF
.	.	TRBV28	TRBJ2-1	TGTGCCAGCAGTTTAAGCCTAGCTGAGCAGTTCTTC	CASSLSLAEQFF
TRBD1	.	TRBV6-5	TRBJ2-7	TGTGCCAGCAGTCCCGAGACAGGGATCTACGAGCAGTACTTC	CASSPETGIYEQYF
.	.	TRBV6-6	TRBJ2-3	TGTGCCAGCAGTTACGAGACAGCACCTAGCACAGATACGCAGTATTTT	CASSYETAPSTDTQYF
.	once	TRBV6-4	TRBJ2-7	TGTGCCAGCAGTGACTCGGTGCCCCGGGGCCTCCCTTCCTACGAGCAGTACTTC	CASSDSVPRGLPSYEQYF
TRBD2	.	TRBV18	TRBJ2-2	TGTGCCAGCTCACCCCAACTAGCGGTAAACACCGGGGAGCTGTTTTTT	CASSPQLAVNTGELFF
TRBD1	.	TRBV28	TRBJ1-5	TGTGCCAGCAGCCCCGTAAGGGGGCAGAGACAGCCCCAGCATTTT	CASSPVRGQRQPQHF
.	.	TRBV10-1	TRBJ2-2	TGCGCCAGCAGTGATGGGGGTCCCCTCGGGGGGGAGCTGTTTTTT	CASSDGGPLGGELFF
.	.	TRBV7-9	TRBJ2-2	TGTGCCAGCAGCTTAGATCCAGGGCTTACCGGGGAGCTGTTTTTT	CASSLDPGLTGELFF
.	.	TRBV25-1	TRBJ1-1	TGTGCCAGCAGTGACAGGGCATTGAACACTGAAGCTTTCTTT	CASSDRALNTEAFF
TRBD1	.	TRBV11-2	TRBJ2-7	TGTGCCAGCAGCTTAGTCGGGACAGCCTCCTACGAGCAGTACTTC	CASSLVGTASYEQYF
.	.	TRBV11-2	TRBJ2-5	TGTGCCAGCAGCTTACGCGGCGACGGCCAAGAGACCCAGTACTTC	CASSLRGDGQETQYF
TRBD1	.	TRBV6-1	TRBJ1-2	TGTGCCAGCAGTGAAAGACCAATTGGACAGGGGGTTGTTTATGGCTACACCTTC	CASSERPIGQGVVYGYTF
.	.	TRBV5-1	TRBJ2-1	TGCGCCAGCAGCCCGGGACTGGTAAACAATGAGCAGTTCTTC	CASSPGLVNNEQFF
TRBD2	few	TRBV4-3	TRBJ2-1	TGCGCCAGCAGCCAACCAACCGGGACTAGCGGCAACAATGAGCAGTTCTTC	CASSQPTGTSGNNEQFF
.	.	TRBV6-1	TRBJ2-3	TGTGCCAGCAGTGATCCGCAGGGACGGGCAGATACGCAGTATTTT	CASSDPQGRADTQYF
TRBD1	.	TRBV6-5	TRBJ1-1	TGTGCCACCGGACAGGGTACTTTCTTT	CATGQGTFF
TRBD2	.	TRBV6-1	TRBJ2-7	TGTGCCAGCACTAGCGGGGGCCCCTACGAGCAGTACTTC	CASTSGGPYEQYF
TRBD1	many	TRBV14	TRBJ2-7	TGTGCCAGCAGCACTCTACAGTTAAGGTTACAGGGGTGCTACGAGCAGTACTTC	CASSTLQLRLQGCYEQYF
.	.	TRBV30	TRBJ2-7	TGTGCCTGGAAATCGGGACCGGGTCCCAGCGAGCAGTACTTC	CAWKSGPGPSEQYF
.	.	TRBV5-5	TRBJ2-3	TGTGCCAGCAGCGTCACTAGCTTTGCCACAGATACGCAGTATTTT	CASSVTSFATDTQYF
.	.	TRBV7-9	TRBJ2-7	TGTGCCAGCAGCTTAGCGCCGGCAGGCGCCTACGAGCAGTACTTC	CASSLAPAGAYEQYF
.	once	TRBV18	TRBJ1-3	TGTGCCAGCTCACCACTGCAGGGAACCCTCTCTGGAAACACCATATATTTT	CASSPLQGTLSGNTIYF